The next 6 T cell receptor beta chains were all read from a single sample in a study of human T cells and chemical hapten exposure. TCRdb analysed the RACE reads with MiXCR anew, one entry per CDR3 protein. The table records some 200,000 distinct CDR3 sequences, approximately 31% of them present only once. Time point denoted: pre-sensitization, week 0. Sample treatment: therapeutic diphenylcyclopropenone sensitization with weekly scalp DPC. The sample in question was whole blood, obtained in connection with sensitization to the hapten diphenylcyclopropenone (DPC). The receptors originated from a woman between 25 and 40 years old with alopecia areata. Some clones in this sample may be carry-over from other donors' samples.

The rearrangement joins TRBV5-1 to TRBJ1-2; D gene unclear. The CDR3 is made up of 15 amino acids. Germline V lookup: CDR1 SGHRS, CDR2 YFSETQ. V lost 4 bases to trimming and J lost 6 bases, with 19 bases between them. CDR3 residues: CASSALEGYQDGYTF. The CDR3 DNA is TGCGCCAGCAGCGCCCTAGAAGGGTATCAGGATGGCTACACCTTC.

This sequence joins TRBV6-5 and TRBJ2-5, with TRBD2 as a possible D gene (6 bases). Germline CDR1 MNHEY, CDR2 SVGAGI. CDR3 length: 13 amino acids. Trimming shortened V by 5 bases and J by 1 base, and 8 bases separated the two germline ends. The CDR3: CASSKRVQETQYF. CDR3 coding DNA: TGTGCCAGCAGTAAGCGGGTCCAAGAGACCCAGTACTTC.

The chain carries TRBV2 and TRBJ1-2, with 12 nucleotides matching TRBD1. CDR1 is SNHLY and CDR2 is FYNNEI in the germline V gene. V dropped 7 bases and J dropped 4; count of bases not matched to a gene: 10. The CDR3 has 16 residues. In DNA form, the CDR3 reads TGTGCCAGCACCCGGGACAGGGGGCCAGAAGGCTATGGCTACACCTTC. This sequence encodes CASTRDRGPEGYGYTF.

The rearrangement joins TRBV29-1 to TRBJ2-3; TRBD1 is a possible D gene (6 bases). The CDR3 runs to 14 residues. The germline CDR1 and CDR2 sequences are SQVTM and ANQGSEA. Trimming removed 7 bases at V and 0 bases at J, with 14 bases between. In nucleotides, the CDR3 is TGCAGCGCTACAGCAGGGGTTAGCACAGATACGCAGTATTTT. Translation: CSATAGVSTDTQYF.

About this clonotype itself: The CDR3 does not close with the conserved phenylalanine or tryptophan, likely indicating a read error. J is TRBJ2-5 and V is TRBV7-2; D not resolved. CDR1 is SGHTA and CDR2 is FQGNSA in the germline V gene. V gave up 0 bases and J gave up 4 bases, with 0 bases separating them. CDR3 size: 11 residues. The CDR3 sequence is CASSLAETQYS. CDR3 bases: TGTGCCAGCAGCTTAGCAGAGACCCAGTACTCC.

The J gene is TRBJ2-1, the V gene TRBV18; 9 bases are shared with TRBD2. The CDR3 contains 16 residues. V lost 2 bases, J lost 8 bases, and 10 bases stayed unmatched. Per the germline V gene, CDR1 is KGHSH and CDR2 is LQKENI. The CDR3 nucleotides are TGTGCCAGCTCACCAGTCGCGGCTAGCGGGACCGATGAGCAGTTCTTC. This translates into CASSPVAASGTDEQFF.